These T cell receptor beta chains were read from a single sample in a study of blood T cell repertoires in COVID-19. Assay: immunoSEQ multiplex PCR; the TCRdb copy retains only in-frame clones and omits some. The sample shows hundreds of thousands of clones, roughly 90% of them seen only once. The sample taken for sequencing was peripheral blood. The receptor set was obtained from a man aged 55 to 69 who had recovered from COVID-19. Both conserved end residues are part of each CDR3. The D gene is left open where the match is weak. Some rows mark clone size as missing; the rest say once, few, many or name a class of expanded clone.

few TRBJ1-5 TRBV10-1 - TGCGCCAGCAGTTCGATAAAGGGCGGCAGGGCCGGAAGACAGCCCCAGCATTTT CASSSIKGGRAGRQPQHF
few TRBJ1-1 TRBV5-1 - TGCGCCAGCAGCTTGGACAGGGACACTGAAGCTTTCTTT CASSLDRDTEAFF
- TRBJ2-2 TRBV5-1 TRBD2 TGCGCCAGCAGCTTCCCAGGGCTAGCGGGGAACACCGGGGAGCTGTTTTTT CASSFPGLAGNTGELFF
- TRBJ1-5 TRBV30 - TGTGCCTGGAGTGGGGGGGATAGCAATCAGCCCCAGCATTTT CAWSGGDSNQPQHF
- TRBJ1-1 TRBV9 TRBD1 TGTGCCAGCAGCGCCCAATTTAGACAGGGCGGGGACACTGAAGCTTTCTTT CASSAQFRQGGDTEAFF
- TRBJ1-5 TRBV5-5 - TGTGCCAGCAGCTCGTCACAGGGTAACAATCAGCCCCAGCATTTT CASSSSQGNNQPQHF
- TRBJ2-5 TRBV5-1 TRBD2 TGCGCCAGCAGCTTGGCTACTAGCGGGGGCGGACAAGAGACCCAGTACTTC CASSLATSGGGQETQYF
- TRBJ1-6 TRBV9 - TGTGCCAGCAGCTCCAGTGCAGACGGCGGCGTTTCACCCCTCCACTTT CASSSSADGGVSPLHF
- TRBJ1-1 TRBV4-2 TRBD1 TGTGCCAGCAGCCAGGCCGGGACAGGGAGTGATGAAGCTTTCTTT CASSQAGTGSDEAFF
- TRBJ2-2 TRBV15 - TGTGCCACCAGGGGGGGACTTACCGGGGAGCTGTTTTTT CATRGGLTGELFF
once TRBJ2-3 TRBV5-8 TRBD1 TGTGCCAGCAGCTCGGGACAGTTAAGCACAGATACGCAGTATTTT CASSSGQLSTDTQYF
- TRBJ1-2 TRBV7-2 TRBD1 TGTGCCAGCAGATTACCGGGACAGGGTAATGGCTACACCTTC CASRLPGQGNGYTF
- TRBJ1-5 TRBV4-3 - TGCGCCAGCAGCCAAGAATACTCACAGGGACAGCCCCAGCATTTT CASSQEYSQGQPQHF
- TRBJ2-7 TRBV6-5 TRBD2 TGTGCCAGCAGTTCTGCGGGAGCCCACGAGCAGTACTTC CASSSAGAHEQYF
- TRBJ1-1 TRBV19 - TGTGCCAGTACTTTTGGGACCCGGGGGACTGAAGCTTTCTTT CASTFGTRGTEAFF
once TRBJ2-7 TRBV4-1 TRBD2 TGCGCCAGCAGCCATCGATCGGCGGCGGGGGTTTCCTACGAGCAGTACTTC CASSHRSAAGVSYEQYF
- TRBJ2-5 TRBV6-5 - TGTGCCAGCAGCCCAGGGGAGACCCAGTACTTC CASSPGETQYF
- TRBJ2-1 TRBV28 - TGTGCCACCAAACCTCGAGGACTCGGATTGTATGAGCAGTTCTTC CATKPRGLGLYEQFF
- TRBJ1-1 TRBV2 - TGTGCCAGCAGTGCGGGAACAGGGTTAAACACTGAAGCTTTCTTT CASSAGTGLNTEAFF
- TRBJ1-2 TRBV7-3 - TGTGCCAGCAGCTTAGAAGCAGGGGCCAACTATGGCTACACCTTC CASSLEAGANYGYTF
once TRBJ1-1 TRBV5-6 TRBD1 TGTGCCAGCAGCTTGGGGGACAGAGGGAACACTGAAGCTTTCTTT CASSLGDRGNTEAFF
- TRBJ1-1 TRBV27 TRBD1 TGTGCCAGCAGTTTCGCGGACAGGGGCCCTGACACTGAAGCTTTCTTT CASSFADRGPDTEAFF
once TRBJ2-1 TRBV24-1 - TGTGCCACCAGTGACACCGGGAGCTCCTACAATGAGCAGTTCTTC CATSDTGSSYNEQFF
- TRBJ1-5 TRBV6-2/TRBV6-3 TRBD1 TGTGCCAGCAGTTACCGGGACAGGGGATACAATCAGCCCCAGCATTTT CASSYRDRGYNQPQHF
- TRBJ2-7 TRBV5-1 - TGCGCCAGCAGCTTGGCGACCCGGCGGGCCGACGAGCAGTACTTC CASSLATRRADEQYF
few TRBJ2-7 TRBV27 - TGTGCCAGCAGAAGATCCGGGTCCTACGAGCAGTACTTC CASRRSGSYEQYF
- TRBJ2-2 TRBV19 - TGTGCCAGTAGTATGCAGGTCAACACCGGGGAGCTGTTTTTT CASSMQVNTGELFF
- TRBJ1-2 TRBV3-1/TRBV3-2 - TGTGCCAGCAGCAAGGCCGGAGGGAGGAACTATGGCTACACCTTC CASSKAGGRNYGYTF
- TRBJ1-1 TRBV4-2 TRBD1 TGTGCCAGCAGCCAAGGGGGGACAGGGGGCTTGGGGACTGAAGCTTTCTTT CASSQGGTGGLGTEAFF
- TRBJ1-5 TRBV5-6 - TGTGCCAGCAGCTTGTTCGGGGGAGAGGGCCAGCCCCAGCATTTT CASSLFGGEGQPQHF
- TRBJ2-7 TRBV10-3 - TGTGCCACAAGGGCGGGACAGAACACCTACGAGCAGTACTTC CATRAGQNTYEQYF
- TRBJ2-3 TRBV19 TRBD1 TGTGCCAGTAGGGTGAGGACAGGGGGTTTAGATACGCAGTATTTT CASRVRTGGLDTQYF
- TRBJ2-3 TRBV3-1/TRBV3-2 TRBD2 TGTGCCAGCAGCCTCGGGACTAGCGGGGGCACAGATACGCAGTATTTT CASSLGTSGGTDTQYF
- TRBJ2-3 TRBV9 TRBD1 TGTGCCAGCAGCTCTAGACAGGGTTTCACAGATACGCAGTATTTT CASSSRQGFTDTQYF
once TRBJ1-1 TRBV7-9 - TGTGCCAGCAGCCCCGGACAGCTTCCCAACACTGAAGCTTTCTTT CASSPGQLPNTEAFF
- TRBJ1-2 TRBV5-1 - TGCGCCAGCAGCTTGGCAACAGGGAATGGCTACACCTTC CASSLATGNGYTF
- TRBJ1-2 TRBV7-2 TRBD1 TGTGCCAGCAGCTTAGGTCAGGGGGCCGTCTATGGCTACACCTTC CASSLGQGAVYGYTF
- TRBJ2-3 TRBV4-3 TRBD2 TGCGCCAGCAGCCAAGAATTGGTAGCGGGGCCCACAGATACGCAGTATTTT CASSQELVAGPTDTQYF
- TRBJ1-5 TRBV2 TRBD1 TGTGCCAGCACCCAGACAGGGGGCGATCAGCCCCAGCATTTT CASTQTGGDQPQHF
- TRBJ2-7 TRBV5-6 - TGTGCCAGCAGCCCCGGCGGCTACGAGCAGTACTTC CASSPGGYEQYF
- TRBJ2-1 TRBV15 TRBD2 TGTGCCACCAGCAGAGGTTCTAGCGGTTACAATGAGCAGTTCTTC CATSRGSSGYNEQFF
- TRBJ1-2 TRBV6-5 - TGTGCCAGCAACGACCTAGCCTACACCTTC CASNDLAYTF
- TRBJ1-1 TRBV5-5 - TGTGCCAGCAGCTTGATAATGAACACTGAAGCTTTCTTT CASSLIMNTEAFF
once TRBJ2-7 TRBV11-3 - TGTGCCAGCAGCTTAGATCCCTCCGGGTACGAGCAGTACTTC CASSLDPSGYEQYF
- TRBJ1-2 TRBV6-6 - TGTGCCGTCGCACTCCATGAGGGCGGCTATGGCTACACCTTC CAVALHEGGYGYTF